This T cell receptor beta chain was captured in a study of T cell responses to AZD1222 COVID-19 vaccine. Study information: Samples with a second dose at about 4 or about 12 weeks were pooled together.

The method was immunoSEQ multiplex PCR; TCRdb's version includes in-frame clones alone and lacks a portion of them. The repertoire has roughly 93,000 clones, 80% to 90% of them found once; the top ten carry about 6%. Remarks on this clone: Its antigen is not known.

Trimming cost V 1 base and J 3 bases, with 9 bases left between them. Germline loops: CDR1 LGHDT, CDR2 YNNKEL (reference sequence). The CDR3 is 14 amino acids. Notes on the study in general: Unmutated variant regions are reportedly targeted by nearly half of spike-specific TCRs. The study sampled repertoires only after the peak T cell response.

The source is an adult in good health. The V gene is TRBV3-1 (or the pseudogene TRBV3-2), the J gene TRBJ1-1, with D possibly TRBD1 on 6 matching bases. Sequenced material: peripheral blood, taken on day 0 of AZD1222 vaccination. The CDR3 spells CASSQAQGYTEAFF. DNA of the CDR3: TGTGCCAGCAGCCAAGCACAGGGTTACACTGAAGCTTTCTTT.